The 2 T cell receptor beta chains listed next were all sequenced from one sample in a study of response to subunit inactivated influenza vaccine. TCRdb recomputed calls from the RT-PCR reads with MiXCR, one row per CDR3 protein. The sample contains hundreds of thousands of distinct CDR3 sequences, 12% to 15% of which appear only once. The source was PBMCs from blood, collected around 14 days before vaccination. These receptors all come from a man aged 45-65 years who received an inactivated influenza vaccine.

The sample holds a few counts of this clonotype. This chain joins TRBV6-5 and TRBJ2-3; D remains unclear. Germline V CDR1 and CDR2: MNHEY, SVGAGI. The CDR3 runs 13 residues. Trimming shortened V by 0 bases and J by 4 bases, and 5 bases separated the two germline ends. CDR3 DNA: TGTGCCAGCAGTTACTCCGGTTCAGATACGCAGTATTTT. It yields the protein CASSYSGSDTQYF.

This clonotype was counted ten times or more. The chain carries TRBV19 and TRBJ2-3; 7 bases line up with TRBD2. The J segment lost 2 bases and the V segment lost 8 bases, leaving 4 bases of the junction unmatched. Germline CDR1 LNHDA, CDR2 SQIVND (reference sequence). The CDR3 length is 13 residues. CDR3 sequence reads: CASRLAATDTQYF. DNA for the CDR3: TGTGCCAGTCGTCTAGCGGCCACAGATACGCAGTATTTT.